The rows below give T cell receptor beta chains drawn from one sample of a study of T cell changes during pregnancy in multiple sclerosis. Method: immunoSEQ multiplex PCR; TCRdb's copy keeps in-frame clones and lacks some. The data show about 34,000 clones, about nine tenths seen once. Sequenced material: CD8+ T cells from peripheral blood mononuclear cells, taken in the second trimester of pregnancy. Source of these receptors: a female donor with multiple sclerosis, enrolled in a pregnancy study. Both conserved end residues are trimmed from each CDR3.

j_call v_call cdr3_aa
TRBJ1-4 TRBV30 ASGRGPVSANEKLF
TRBJ2-1 TRBV7-9 ASSPFIISGINEQF
TRBJ2-1 TRBV27 ASSLSTSGRAEEQF
TRBJ2-6 TRBV18 ASSMYSGANVLT
TRBJ2-7 TRBV5-4 ASSLDKYEQY
TRBJ2-7 TRBV27 ASSLMAEGARLGLAGGKPYEQY
TRBJ2-3 TRBV6-5 ASSRTFTDTQY
TRBJ1-2 TRBV6-5 ASSYREANYGYT
TRBJ2-7 TRBV7-9 ASSPTSGSIIYEQY
TRBJ2-1 TRBV10-1 ASSEGTDQEDGYDEQF
TRBJ2-1 TRBV6-1 ASSGLAGGNEQF
TRBJ2-7 TRBV27 ASSLASTGRVEQY
TRBJ2-7 TRBV7-9 ASSPGGQGAFEQY
TRBJ2-1 TRBV6-1 ASSDLAGSF
TRBJ2-7 TRBV6-5 ASSPGQHYEQY
TRBJ2-1 TRBV19 ASSTAGGPNEQF
TRBJ2-7 TRBV19 ASSAWTSGRPEQY
TRBJ1-1 TRBV5-1 ASSTAQGGPEAF
TRBJ1-6 TRBV12-5 ASGLSFISTQGAGYNSPLH
TRBJ1-1 TRBV27 ASSVDIYTEAF
TRBJ2-7 TRBV5-1 ASAQAEYYEQY
TRBJ1-2 TRBV2 ATDRGFYGYT
TRBJ2-7 TRBV6-6 ASTNEGYEQY
TRBJ2-7 TRBV5-1 ASSLGAQGKYEQY
TRBJ2-2 TRBV7-7 ASSPRGLAGRNRELF
TRBJ1-1 TRBV4-2 ASSPAQVGTEAF
TRBJ1-4 TRBV4-1 ASSQVQAEKLF
TRBJ1-1 TRBV5-6 ASSSGTQNTEAF
TRBJ1-1 TRBV11-2 ASSSHAGGSEAF
TRBJ2-1 TRBV4-3 ASSQDLPSGSKNEQF
TRBJ2-7 TRBV5-4 ASSPSAGRGPFDEQY
TRBJ2-7 TRBV28 ASPLRTEFSYEQY
TRBJ1-5 TRBV2 ASSPGGAGQPQH
TRBJ2-7 TRBV29-1 SVAGTGVEQY
TRBJ2-6 TRBV9 ASSVEGLAGGRSSGANVLT
TRBJ2-3 TRBV13 ASSLDPETYTQY
TRBJ1-6 TRBV19 ASTLDRESPLH
TRBJ2-7 TRBV16 ASSQTLGTGALDEQY
TRBJ2-3 TRBV6-5 ASSYSAGEGADTQY
TRBJ1-1 TRBV7-9 ASSRQGNTEAF
TRBJ1-5 TRBV28 ASCRGQAISNQPQH
TRBJ2-7 TRBV9 ASSAPFSTSGNSYEQY
TRBJ2-1 TRBV28 ASSPLGLATQEQF
TRBJ2-2 TRBV10-1 ASSLRVAGELF
TRBJ2-1 TRBV7-9 ASSLESEQF
TRBJ2-1 TRBV6-6 ASSLAGRNEQF
TRBJ2-2 TRBV5-5 ASRHGTGENTGELF
TRBJ2-1 TRBV6-5 ASFDRGGYNEQF
TRBJ2-3 TRBV4-1 ASSQANTDTQY
TRBJ1-5 TRBV19 ASTWGFGSNQPQH
TRBJ1-2 TRBV29-1 SARKSPYGYT
TRBJ2-1 TRBV19 ASSLTRDSPYNEQF
TRBJ2-3 TRBV13 ASSFRGGSTDTQY
TRBJ2-5 TRBV30 AWGPGGGPYGDETQY
TRBJ2-3 TRBV9 ASSDGLAGTWGTQY